The entry below gives a single TCR beta chain sequence along with its context. This record comes from a study of human T cells and chemical hapten exposure. Study overall: Across the whole study, which lasted roughly 24 weeks, patients were given diphenylcyclopropenone on the scalp once a week.

Trimming cost V 0 bases and J 3 bases, with 9 bases left between them. The germline V gene encodes CDR1 LGHNA and CDR2 YNFKEQ. This CDR3 is built from 15 residues. This sample's time point: patch test 1, 2 weeks after DPC sensitization. Documented treatment: therapeutic diphenylcyclopropenone sensitization with weekly scalp DPC. Blood collection happened ahead of applying each patch test. Authors' data handling: Samples had a median of roughly 100,000 TCRs, ranging roughly 20,000 to 690,600. Each CDR3 protein gets one entry after TCRdb re-called the RACE reads with MiXCR. The V and J calls and clone size come from TCRdb's table, not from the authors' own analysis. The sample has 75,000 to 95,000 distinct CDR3 sequences, approximately 12% seen once; the top ten hold 3.5%.

This receptor was identified in a woman between 55 and 75 years old with alopecia areata. Some clones in this sample may be carry-over from other donors' samples. The rearrangement joins TRBV4-2 to TRBJ1-5; D call uncertain. Specimen: whole blood, collected in connection with sensitization to the hapten diphenylcyclopropenone (DPC). The CDR3 nucleotides read TGTGCCAGCAGCCAAGATGATTCGGTCAATCAGCCCCAGCATTTT. Its protein is CASSQDDSVNQPQHF.